The rows below give T cell receptor beta chains drawn from one sample of a study of blood T cell repertoires in COVID-19. Some clones are missing from TCRdb's copy, which holds only in-frame ones; the method was immunoSEQ multiplex PCR. The data contain about 60,000 clones, approximately 90% of them singletons. The sequencing sample was made of peripheral blood. The receptors stem from a woman aged 55-69 years with active COVID-19. The CDR3 runs from the conserved cysteine through the conserved F or W. The D gene is left open where the match is weak. The size field is filled for only some rows; it gives once, few, many or a size class.

D: TRBD2; J: TRBJ2-5; V: TRBV3-1/TRBV3-2; size: -; DNA: TGTGCCAGCAGCCCCATAGCGGGGAAAGAGACCCAGTACTTC; CDR3: CASSPIAGKETQYF
D: TRBD1; J: TRBJ1-2; V: TRBV7-6; size: -; DNA: TGTGCCAGCAGCTCAGGACAGGGGGCGTATGGCTACACCTTC; CDR3: CASSSGQGAYGYTF
D: TRBD1; J: TRBJ1-2; V: TRBV28; size: -; DNA: TGTGCCAGCAGTTGGGGACAGTCAGTCTATGGCTACACCTTC; CDR3: CASSWGQSVYGYTF
D: -; J: TRBJ1-2; V: TRBV13; size: -; DNA: TGTGCCAGCAGCCAACGGACTCTTAACTATGGCTACACCTTC; CDR3: CASSQRTLNYGYTF
D: TRBD1; J: TRBJ1-1; V: TRBV6-5; size: -; DNA: TGTGCCAGCGGGCGGTCCAGGGGGAGCACTGAAGCTTTCTTT; CDR3: CASGRSRGSTEAFF
D: TRBD2; J: TRBJ2-1; V: TRBV9; size: -; DNA: TGTGCCAGCAGCGCCTCCACTAGCGGATACAATGAGCAGTTCTTC; CDR3: CASSASTSGYNEQFF
D: TRBD1; J: TRBJ1-4; V: TRBV7-9; size: -; DNA: TGTGCCAGCAGCTTGGGACAGGCATCGGAAAAACTGTTTTTT; CDR3: CASSLGQASEKLFF
D: -; J: TRBJ1-6; V: TRBV7-9; size: -; DNA: TGTGCCAGCAGTACTCTACGGGACTCCTTAAGCTCCTATAATTCACCCCTCCACTTT; CDR3: CASSTLRDSLSSYNSPLHF
D: -; J: TRBJ1-1; V: TRBV12-3/TRBV12-4; size: -; DNA: TGTGCCAGCAGTATACAGGGGAACACTGAAGCTTTCTTT; CDR3: CASSIQGNTEAFF
D: -; J: TRBJ1-5; V: TRBV3-1/TRBV3-2; size: once; DNA: TGTGCCAGCAGCCAAGATATGGCTCAGCCCCAGCATTTT; CDR3: CASSQDMAQPQHF
D: TRBD1; J: TRBJ1-1; V: TRBV5-5; size: -; DNA: TGTGCCAGCAGCTTGGCCGGGACAGGGGTGGGCACTGAAGCTTTCTTT; CDR3: CASSLAGTGVGTEAFF
D: -; J: TRBJ1-2; V: TRBV7-9; size: -; DNA: TGTGCCAGCAGCTTAGGCCAGGGGTCCGGCTACACCTTC; CDR3: CASSLGQGSGYTF
D: -; J: TRBJ2-6; V: TRBV4-2; size: once; DNA: TGTGCCAGCAGCCTAAATTCTGGGGCCAACGTCCTGACTTTC; CDR3: CASSLNSGANVLTF
D: -; J: TRBJ1-4; V: TRBV5-1; size: -; DNA: TGCGCCAGCAGTTTGGCCACAGGGAACGAAAAACTGTTTTTT; CDR3: CASSLATGNEKLFF
D: TRBD1; J: TRBJ1-3; V: TRBV10-1; size: once; DNA: TGCGCCATCCAGGACAGGGGAGGAAACACCATATATTTT; CDR3: CAIQDRGGNTIYF
D: TRBD1; J: TRBJ1-2; V: TRBV3-1/TRBV3-2; size: -; DNA: TGTGCCAGCAGCCAATTGACAGGGAACTATGGCTACACCTTC; CDR3: CASSQLTGNYGYTF